This T cell receptor beta chain was sequenced during a study of beta chain features in type 1 diabetes. Study findings and constraints: Still unanswered here is whether HLA type influences TCRB rearrangement. Compared to healthy donors, patients appeared to have naive, central memory and Treg TCRB repertoires that were more alike. Type 1 diabetes patients had moderately but significantly shorter TCRB CDR3s in all four CD4+ subsets.

The CDR3 is made up of 16 amino acids. V was pared by 4 bases and J by 0 bases, with 15 bases between. Germline V gene sequence: CDR1 SGHDN, CDR2 FVKESK. The study reverse transcribed the entire isolated RNA, so it sequenced expressed TCRB transcripts. TCRdb's copy holds only in-frame clones and misses some; the assay was immunoSEQ multiplex PCR. This sample has about 660,000 clones, with around 15% found just once. As to this clone: Its antigen is not identified.

The collection from each donor was one heparinised blood draw averaging about 110 mL. Naive, central memory, regulatory and stem cell-like memory cells within the CD4+ compartment were sorted using CD45RO/CCR7/CD25/CD127/CD95/CD27. V usage is TRBV14 and J usage is TRBJ1-1, with D perhaps TRBD1 (6 bases). This clonotype was sampled from a young man with type 1 diabetes. Sequencing was performed on naive CD4+ T cells from blood. Here the CDR3 DNA reads TGTGCCAGCAGCCTTGAACAGGGAAGAATGAACACTGAAGCTTTCTTT. Translation: CASSLEQGRMNTEAFF.